This passage covers 30 T cell receptor beta chains from one sample sequenced in a study of T cell repertoires and HLA-DP antigens. These TCRs' antigens remain unknown. This table comes from immunoSEQ multiplex PCR, and its TCRdb copy is limited to in-frame clones, with some not included. Of about 110,000 clones listed, about 91% are singletons. The sequenced sample was CD4+ T cells from PBMCs. The receptors come from a woman aged 18 to 35 in good health and CMV-seronegative.

The chain joins TRBV7-9 to TRBJ1-1, with a weak D call TRBD1 (6 bases). The V end lost 6 bases, the J end lost 8 bases, and 19 bases lay between the germline ends. CDR3 length: 14 amino acids. Looked up from germline, CDR1 is SEHNR and CDR2 is FQNEAQ (reference sequence). CDR3 DNA sequence: TGTGCCAGCAGTTTGGACGGGACAAGCGGCGAAGCTTTCTTT. Translation gives CASSLDGTSGEAFF.

The chain is built from TRBV5-4 and TRBJ1-1; D uncertain. V lost 7 bases and J lost 1, with 17 bases in between. Germline CDR1 is SGHNT and CDR2 is YYREEE (reference sequence). This CDR3 is built from 15 residues. Here the CDR3 reads CASLLGAGANTEAFF. The CDR3 bases are TGTGCCAGCTTATTAGGAGCCGGAGCGAACACTGAAGCTTTCTTT. Drawing the rest from reference TRBV5-4 and TRBJ1-1, the complete variable domain is ETGVTQSPTHLIKTRGQQVTLRCSSQSGHNTVSWYQQALGQGPQFIFQYYREEENGRGNFPPRFSGLQFPNYSSELNVNALELDDSALYLCASLLGAGANTEAFFGQGTRLTVV.

The chain couples TRBV9 to TRBJ2-7; TRBD2 agrees at 8 bases. V was pared by 4 bases and J by 3 bases, with 9 bases of the junction left unmatched. This CDR3 spans 15 amino acids. Germline CDR1 SGDLS, CDR2 YYNGEE. The CDR3: CASSPGSSGIYEQYF. The CDR3 DNA sequence: TGTGCCAGCAGCCCAGGTAGTAGCGGGATCTACGAGCAGTACTTC. Full variable domain (rest looked up from reference TRBV9 and TRBJ2-7): DSGVTQTPKHLITATGQRVTLRCSPRSGDLSVYWYQQSLDQGLQFLIQYYNGEERAKGNILERFSAQQFPDLHSELNLSSLELGDSALYFCASSPGSSGIYEQYFGPGTRLTVT.

The chain links TRBV5-6 to TRBJ1-4, with D possibly being TRBD1 (5 bases). With 1 base removed from V and 3 bases from J, the gap between germline ends came to 7 bases. The CDR3 contains 14 residues. Germline loops: CDR1 SGHDT, CDR2 YYEEEE. The DNA for the CDR3 is TGTGCCAGCAGCTTGTGGGGGGCTAATGAAAAACTGTTTTTT. Amino acids: CASSLWGANEKLFF.

The chain recombines TRBV6-6 with TRBJ1-2, with D possibly being TRBD1 (6 bases). This CDR3 comprises 13 residues. Germline CDR1 and CDR2: MNHNY and SVGAGI (reference sequence). V lost 2 bases, J lost 8 bases, and 12 bases lay in between. The CDR3 is CASSYDSRGGYTF. CDR3 sequence (DNA): TGTGCCAGCAGTTACGATTCCAGGGGAGGCTACACCTTC.

V gene TRBV9 combines with J gene TRBJ2-3, with 9 nucleotides matching TRBD2. J was trimmed by 3 bases and V by 4 bases; bases with no gene match: 6. Germline V lookup: CDR1 SGDLS, CDR2 YYNGEE. The CDR3 spans 15 residues. CDR3 sequence (DNA): TGTGCCAGCAGCCTGGTAAGCGGGGGGACAGATACGCAGTATTTT. Amino acid sequence: CASSLVSGGTDTQYF.

The rearrangement links TRBV7-2 to TRBJ2-4; TRBD1 aligns across 9 bases. V trimming: 2 bases; J trimming: 0 bases; junction bases outside the gene matches: 8. There are 18 residues in the CDR3. Germline V gene sequence: CDR1 SGHTA, CDR2 FQGNSA. CDR3 DNA sequence: TGTGCCAGCAGCTTATGGGGACAGGGTCGTAGAGCCAAAAACATTCAGTACTTC. Amino acid sequence: CASSLWGQGRRAKNIQYF. The full variable domain, in which reference TRBV7-2 and TRBJ2-4 provide the parts outside the CDR3, is GAGVSQSPSNKVTEKGKDVELRCDPISGHTALYWYRQSLGQGLEFLIYFQGNSAPDKSGLPSDRFSAERTGGSVSTLTIQRTQQEDSAVYLCASSLWGQGRRAKNIQYFGAGTRLSVL.

The CDR3 sequence: CASSIYRTNEKLFF. The CDR3 DNA reads TGTGCCAGTAGTATCTACAGGACTAATGAAAAACTGTTTTTT. The V and J genes are TRBV19 and TRBJ1-4; possible D gene TRBD1, 5 bases. CDR3 length: 14 amino acids. Germline CDR1 is LNHDA and CDR2 is SQIVND (reference sequence). V lost 3 bases and J lost 2, with 7 bases in between.

V gene TRBV7-2 combines with J gene TRBJ2-3, with 14 bases lining up with TRBD2. Germline V lookup: CDR1 SGHTA, CDR2 FQGNSA. Trimming at V came to 5 bases and at J to 5 bases, leaving 6 bases not matched to a gene. This CDR3 spans 16 amino acids. The CDR3 coding sequence is TGTGCCAGCAGCCGGACTAGCGGGGGGATAATAGATACGCAGTATTTT. Translation: CASSRTSGGIIDTQYF.

This chain links TRBV12-5 with TRBJ2-7; D not certain. Germline CDR1 is LGHNT and CDR2 is FRNRAP. V was clipped by 7 bases and J by 4 bases, with 11 bases between them. The CDR3 is made up of 12 amino acids. In nucleotides, the CDR3 is TGTGCTAGTGCCACTGGCCGATACGAGCAGTACTTC. Its protein product is CASATGRYEQYF. The variable domain in full, with the rest retrieved from reference TRBV12-5 and TRBJ2-7, is DARVTQTPRHKVTEMGQEVTMRCQPILGHNTVFWYRQTMMQGLELLAYFRNRAPLDDSGMPKDRFSAEMPDATLATLKIQPSEPRDSAVYFCASATGRYEQYFGPGTRLTVT.

This chain uses TRBV6-5 with TRBJ1-2, with TRBD1 matching over 7 bases. Trimming took 7 bases from V and 2 from J; bases not matched to a gene: 7. CDR1 and CDR2 from the germline V gene are MNHEY and SVGAGI. The CDR3 loop spans 14 amino acids. The DNA for the CDR3 is TGTGCCAGCAACTCACAGGGGAGAAACTATGGCTACACCTTC. It translates to CASNSQGRNYGYTF.

The chain employs TRBV28 and TRBJ1-2, with D possibly TRBD1 on 5 matching bases. Trimming took off 5 bases at V and 8 bases at J, with 27 bases between the two ends. Germline V gene lookup returns CDR1 MDHEN and CDR2 SYDVKM. CDR3 length equals 17 residues. This CDR3 is CASSAMARGADRIGYTF. CDR3 nucleotide sequence: TGTGCCAGCAGTGCCATGGCCCGCGGGGCGGATAGAATAGGCTACACCTTC.

The chain links TRBV19 to TRBJ2-3; D is possibly TRBD2 (5 bases). The CDR3 consists of 14 residues. The germline V gene has CDR1 LNHDA and CDR2 SQIVND (reference sequence). Trimming shortened V by 1 base and J by 4 bases, and 9 bases separated the two germline ends. CDR3 sequence (DNA): TGTGCCAGTAGTATAGCGGGGAAATCAGATACGCAGTATTTT. This sequence encodes CASSIAGKSDTQYF.

The rearrangement links TRBV18 to TRBJ2-4, with 7 bases fitting TRBD1. Losses at the gene ends were 0 bases for V and 0 bases for J; bases not matched to a gene: 2. Per germline, CDR1 KGHSH and CDR2 LQKENI. This CDR3 spans 16 amino acids. In nucleotides, the CDR3 is TGTGCCAGCTCACCACCGGGACAGCTAGCCAAAAACATTCAGTACTTC. Its translation: CASSPPGQLAKNIQYF. Filled out from reference TRBV18 and TRBJ2-4, the complete variable domain reads NAGVMQNPRHLVRRRGQEARLRCSPMKGHSHVYWYRQLPEEGLKFMVYLQKENIIDESGMPKERFSAEFPKEGPSILRIQQVVRGDSAAYFCASSPPGQLAKNIQYFGAGTRLSVL.

The chain employs TRBV11-1 and TRBJ1-2; D gene unclear. Trimming cost V 3 bases and J 8 bases, with 10 bases left between them. The CDR3 contains 12 residues. CDR1 SGHAT and CDR2 FQDESV come from the germline V gene (reference sequence). CDR3 loop: CASSFSGEGYTF. CDR3 DNA: TGTGCCAGCAGCTTTTCCGGGGAAGGCTACACCTTC.

Concerning this clone: One junction end disagrees with the germline gene, perhaps due to a read error. The J gene is TRBJ2-2, the V gene TRBV5-1; D may match TRBD1 or TRBD2 (5 bases each). Germline V gene data show CDR1 as SGHRS and CDR2 as YFSETQ. The CDR3 extends over 14 amino acids. The CDR3 sequence is CASGLGANTGELFF. CDR3 coding DNA: TGCGCCAGCGGCTTGGGGGCGAACACCGGGGAGCTGTTTTTT. Based on the CDR3 plus reference TRBV5-1 and TRBJ2-2, the full variable domain is KAGVTQTPRYLIKTRGQQVTLSCSPISGHRSVSWYQQTPGQGLQFLFEYFSETQRNKGNFPGRFSGRQFSNSRSEMNVSTLELGDSALYLCASGLGANTGELFFGEGSRLTVL.

The chain combines TRBV5-5 with TRBJ2-7, with 7 nucleotides matching TRBD1. Germline trimming cut 4 bases from V and 3 bases from J; bases unmatched to any gene: 7. CDR3 size: 14 residues. CDR1 SGHKS and CDR2 YYEKEE come from the germline V gene (reference sequence). CDR3 nucleotides: TGTGCCAGCAGCAGTTACCGGGACAGCTACGAGCAGTACGTC. Translation: CASSSYRDSYEQYV.

This sequence joins TRBV28 and TRBJ1-2; TRBD1 agrees at 7 bases. The CDR3 length is 14 residues. Per germline, CDR1 MDHEN and CDR2 SYDVKM. Trimming took 6 bases from V and 3 from J; bases not matched to a gene: 7. Here the CDR3 DNA reads TGTGCCAGCAGGCGTCCGGGACAGTACTATGGCTACACCTTC. It yields the protein CASRRPGQYYGYTF.

The rearrangement joins TRBV28 to TRBJ1-5; no clear D. Germline V gene data show CDR1 as MDHEN and CDR2 as SYDVKM. This CDR3 region has 15 residues. The V and J ends lost 2 bases and 0 bases respectively, with 8 bases between them. The CDR3 loop is CASSLGTYSNQPQHF. CDR3 nucleotide sequence: TGTGCCAGCAGTTTAGGAACCTATAGCAATCAGCCCCAGCATTTT.

CDR3: CASGLGDRRSYEQYF. CDR3 DNA: TGTGCTAGTGGTTTGGGGGACAGGCGCTCCTACGAGCAGTACTTC. This chain joins TRBV12-5 and TRBJ2-7; 8 bases map to TRBD1. Germline CDR1 reads LGHNT; CDR2 reads FRNRAP. The J segment lost 0 bases and the V segment lost 1 base, leaving 2 bases of the junction unmatched. This CDR3 contains 15 residues.

The V and J genes are TRBV6-5 and TRBJ1-2; D is perhaps TRBD1 (5 bases). Trimming left V 0 bases short and J 0 bases short, with 8 bases between. This CDR3 is built from 15 residues. Germline CDR1 MNHEY, CDR2 SVGAGI. The CDR3 DNA reads TGTGCCAGCAGTTACTCTGGGACGGCTAACTATGGCTACACCTTC. As protein: CASSYSGTANYGYTF.

The J gene is TRBJ1-5, the V gene TRBV28; D gene uncertain. The V and J ends lost 6 bases and 5 bases respectively, with 8 bases between them. CDR1 is MDHEN and CDR2 is SYDVKM in the germline V gene. The CDR3 covers 12 residues. The CDR3 DNA follows: TGTGCCAGCAGGTCGGCCCATCAGCCCCAGCATTTT. This codes for CASRSAHQPQHF.

This clone turned up a few times. This chain uses TRBV14 with TRBJ1-1, with D unresolved. From germline, CDR1 is SGHDN and CDR2 FVKESK. Trimming shortened V by 4 bases and J by 5 bases, and 17 bases separated the two germline ends. CDR3 size: 15 residues. The CDR3 is CASSPGTRFVTEAFF. The CDR3, as DNA: TGTGCCAGCAGCCCAGGCACAAGATTTGTGACTGAAGCTTTCTTT.

This chain links TRBV6-5 with TRBJ2-3; no firm D call. The CDR3 length is 15 residues. V lost 0 bases and J 1 base, leaving 8 bases between the germline ends. Per the germline V gene, CDR1 is MNHEY and CDR2 is SVGAGI. CDR3 region: CASSYSVRGTDTQYF. The CDR3, as DNA: TGTGCCAGCAGTTACTCTGTTCGGGGCACAGATACGCAGTATTTT.

The DNA for the CDR3 is TGTGCCAGCTCACCAGGGAATAAGAATTCACCCCTCCACTTT. It is translated as CASSPGNKNSPLHF. J is TRBJ1-6 and V is TRBV18; D is unclear. Germline CDR1 and CDR2: KGHSH and LQKENI. This CDR3 has 14 amino acids. Trimming pared 2 bases from V and 7 bases from J, leaving 9 bases between.

This clone appeared once. V gene TRBV7-9 combines with J gene TRBJ2-2; no firm D call. Trimming left V 3 bases short and J 4 bases short, with 9 bases between. There are 14 residues in the CDR3. Germline CDR1 and CDR2: SEHNR and FQNEAQ (reference sequence). CDR3 coding DNA: TGTGCCAGCAGCTTGTTTAGGAGCACCGGGGAGCTGTTTTTT. Protein product: CASSLFRSTGELFF. Full variable domain (rest looked up from reference TRBV7-9 and TRBJ2-2): DTGVSQNPRHKITKRGQNVTFRCDPISEHNRLYWYRQTLGQGPEFLTYFQNEAQLEKSRLLSDRFSAERPKGSFSTLEIQRTEQGDSAMYLCASSLFRSTGELFFGEGSRLTVL.

The CDR3 nucleotides read TGTGCCAGCAGCGTACGGGCCACGAACACCGGGGAGCTGTTTTTT. Its protein is CASSVRATNTGELFF. The J gene is TRBJ2-2, the V gene TRBV9; D remains ambiguous. Germline assignment: CDR1 SGDLS and CDR2 YYNGEE. The ends were cut back, 1 base at V and 0 bases at J, with 7 bases in the middle. The CDR3 loop spans 15 amino acids.

CDR3 loop: CASSQLPQGALREKLFF. CDR3 nucleotides: TGTGCCAGCAGCCAACTCCCTCAGGGGGCTTTGCGGGAAAAACTGTTTTTT. V gene TRBV7-8 combines with J gene TRBJ1-4; 8 bases fit TRBD1. Germline-derived CDR1 and CDR2 are SGHVS and FQNEAQ. The CDR3 covers 17 residues. With V trimmed by 5 bases and J by 8 bases, 16 bases remained unmatched.

The chain links TRBV28 to TRBJ1-2, with 8 bases lining up with TRBD1. The V gene end was trimmed by 2 bases and the J gene end by 6 bases; junction bases not matched to a gene: 14. CDR1 MDHEN and CDR2 SYDVKM come from the germline V gene. The CDR3 runs 17 residues. CDR3 nucleotides: TGTGCCAGCAGTTTAGCGGACAGGGTCGGTAGTGAGAATGGCTACACCTTC. Its translation is CASSLADRVGSENGYTF.

This sequence joins TRBV27 and TRBJ2-1, with 9 positions matching TRBD2. This CDR3 contains 13 residues. Germline-derived CDR1 and CDR2 are MNHEY and SMNVEV (reference sequence). Germline trimming cut 6 bases from V and 6 bases from J; bases unmatched to any gene: 3. The CDR3 region has the DNA TGTGCCAGCAGGATAGCGGGAGTCAATGAGCAGTTCTTC. This sequence encodes CASRIAGVNEQFF.